This T cell receptor (beta chain) was retrieved from a study of blood T cell repertoires in COVID-19. As handled by the study authors: Amplification from reference gene primers served as the basis for estimated nucleated cell counts. The table came from immunoSEQ multiplex PCR; TCRdb's copy has only in-frame clones and leaves some out. That table is the source of V, J and clone size, and D and trimming were worked out from the DNA. The sample has roughly 570,000 clones, around 90% seen once. The TCR was taken from a woman aged 50 to 60 with COVID-19, enrolled during active disease. The sample consisted of peripheral blood.

The chain's CDR3 is CASSEGPGGPVEGYTF. In nucleotides, the CDR3 is TGTGCCAGCAGTGAAGGTCCAGGGGGCCCTGTTGAGGGCTACACCTTC. The J gene is TRBJ1-2, the V gene TRBV6-4; 8 bases agree with TRBD1. CDR1 and CDR2 (germline): MRHNA, SNTAGT. The CDR3 extends over 16 amino acids. J gave up 8 bases and V 3 bases, and 14 bases lay outside the gene matches.